Below, 5 T cell receptor beta chains from the same sample are listed, as sequenced in a study of CD8 T cells in Susac syndrome. Random hexamers were used to reverse transcribe the RNA input (about 0.5 to 1 ug). TCRdb ran MiXCR on the immunoSEQ multiplex PCR reads and lists one entry per CDR3 protein. The data contain about 69,000 distinct CDR3 sequences, over 75% of them seen just once; the ten biggest clones take up under 0.65%. Sequencing used CD8+ T cells from PBMCs. The source is a human donor with multiple sclerosis.

The chain carries TRBV6-1 and TRBJ2-6; D possibly corresponds to TRBD1 (6 bases). V gave up 5 bases and J gave up 1 base, with 12 bases separating them. The CDR3 contains 16 residues. The germline gives CDR1 MNHNS, CDR2 SASEGT. The CDR3 here is CASSPGTFSGANVLTF. The CDR3 nucleotides read TGTGCCAGCAGTCCCGGGACATTTTCTGGGGCCAACGTCCTGACTTTC.

This clonotype was counted once. In DNA form, the CDR3 reads TGTGCCAGCAGTCCACTCCTGGACAGGGGGTTTAGGGCGGAGACCCAGTACTTC. This encodes CASSPLLDRGFRAETQYF. The chain employs TRBV6-1 and TRBJ2-5; 10 bases are a match to TRBD1. V dropped 5 bases and J dropped 5; count of bases not matched to a gene: 17. This CDR3 spans 18 amino acids. From germline, CDR1 is MNHNS and CDR2 SASEGT.

The rearrangement uses TRBV20-1 and TRBJ2-3; D might be TRBD2 (6 bases). This CDR3 contains 14 residues. CDR1 and CDR2 (germline): DFQATT, SNEGSKA (reference sequence). Between the trimmed V and J ends, which lost 3 bases and 3 bases, there was a span of 13 bases. The CDR3 region is CSASRPSETDTQYF. CDR3 DNA sequence: TGCAGTGCTAGTCGGCCTAGCGAAACAGATACGCAGTATTTT.

The genes are TRBV7-6 and TRBJ2-2; D is unresolved. The germline gives CDR1 SGHVS, CDR2 FNYEAQ. This CDR3 comprises 16 residues. The V gene lost 3 bases and the J gene lost 0 bases, with 11 bases spanning the gap. The CDR3 DNA sequence: TGTGCCAGCAGCTTTCAAGGGCCCGCGAACACCGGGGAGCTGTTTTTT. Encoded protein: CASSFQGPANTGELFF.

V gene TRBV21-1 combines with J gene TRBJ2-1; TRBD2 reflects the table's D call only, with no check against the DNA. TRBV21-1 is labeled a pseudogene. The CDR3 is 17 residues long. The CDR3 is CASSKDLGTSRRNEQFF. The CDR3 DNA follows: TGTGCCAGCAGCAAAGATCTAGGGACGTCCCGCAGGAATGAGCAGTTCTTC.